The source of this T cell receptor (beta chain) is a study of T cell changes during pregnancy in multiple sclerosis. CDR3 length: 14 residues. Germline-derived CDR1 and CDR2 are SGHRS and YFSETQ. V was clipped by 0 bases and J by 6 bases, with 11 bases between them. Sequencing was performed with immunoSEQ multiplex PCR; in TCRdb, only in-frame clones are kept and a portion is missing. The sample holds about 59,000 clones, 80% to 90% seen once. The V call is TRBV5-1, the J call TRBJ2-3; D unresolved. The sequencing input was peripheral blood from another person, used as feeder cells. The receptor was isolated from a human donor whose cells served as feeder cells for cultures in a pregnancy study. CDR3 sequence: CASSLGGTRDTQYF. CDR3 DNA: TGCGCCAGCAGCTTGGGGGGAACCCGGGATACGCAGTATTTT.